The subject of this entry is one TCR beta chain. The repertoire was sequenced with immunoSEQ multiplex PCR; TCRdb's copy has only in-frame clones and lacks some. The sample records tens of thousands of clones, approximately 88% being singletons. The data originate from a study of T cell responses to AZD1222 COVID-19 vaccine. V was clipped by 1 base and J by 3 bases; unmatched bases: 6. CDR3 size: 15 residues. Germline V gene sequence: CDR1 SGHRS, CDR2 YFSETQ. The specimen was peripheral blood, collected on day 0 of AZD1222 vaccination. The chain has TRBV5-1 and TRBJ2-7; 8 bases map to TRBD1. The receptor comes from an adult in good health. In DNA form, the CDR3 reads TGCGCCAGCAGCTTGAGTGGACAGGGACACTACGAGCAGTACTTC. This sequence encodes CASSLSGQGHYEQYF.